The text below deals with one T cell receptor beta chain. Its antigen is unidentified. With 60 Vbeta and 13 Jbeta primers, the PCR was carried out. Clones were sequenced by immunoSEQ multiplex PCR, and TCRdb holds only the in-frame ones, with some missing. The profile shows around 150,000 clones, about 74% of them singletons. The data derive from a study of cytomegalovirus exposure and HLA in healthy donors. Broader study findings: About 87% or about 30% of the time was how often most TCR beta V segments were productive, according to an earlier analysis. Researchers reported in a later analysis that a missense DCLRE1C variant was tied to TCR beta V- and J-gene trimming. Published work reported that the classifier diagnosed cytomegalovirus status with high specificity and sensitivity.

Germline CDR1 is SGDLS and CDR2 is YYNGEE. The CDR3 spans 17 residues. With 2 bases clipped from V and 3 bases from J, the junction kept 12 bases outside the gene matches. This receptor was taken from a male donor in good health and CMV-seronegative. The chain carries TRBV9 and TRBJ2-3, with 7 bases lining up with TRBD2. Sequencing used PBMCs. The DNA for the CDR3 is TGTGCCAGCAGCGTGTTAGCGGGTAACCTCGGGACAGATACGCAGTATTTT. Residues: CASSVLAGNLGTDTQYF. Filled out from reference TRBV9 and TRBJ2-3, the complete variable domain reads DSGVTQTPKHLITATGQRVTLRCSPRSGDLSVYWYQQSLDQGLQFLIQYYNGEERAKGNILERFSAQQFPDLHSELNLSSLELGDSALYFCASSVLAGNLGTDTQYFGPGTRLTVL.